This T cell receptor (beta chain) was sequenced during a study of T cell responses to AZD1222 COVID-19 vaccine. Study details: The study pooled second doses at about 4 or about 12 weeks. Overall study findings and caveats: Most donors were white British, females outnumbered males, and clonal diversity was possibly underestimated.

On this clone: Its antigen is undetermined.

Germline V gene sequence: CDR1 SQVTM, CDR2 ANQGSEA. The CDR3 is 13 amino acids. V was shortened by 7 bases and J by 0 bases, with 9 bases between the two germline ends. The data were produced by immunoSEQ multiplex PCR, yet TCRdb's version contains in-frame clones alone and is incomplete. This table holds under 200,000 clones, about 94% found once. The sample consisted of peripheral blood, taken on day 0 of AZD1222 vaccination. This chain connects TRBV29-1 to TRBJ2-2; D gene unclear. The clonotype originates from an adult in good health. The CDR3 DNA reads TGCAGCGGTCAAAAGGCGAACACCGGGGAGCTGTTTTTT. Translation: CSGQKANTGELFF.